These 19 T cell receptor beta chains were sequenced from one sample in a study of Graves' ophthalmopathy and Graves' hyperthyroidism (dated by TCRdb to 2017 to 2018). Sequenced on an Illumina HiSeq 2000. TCR beta CDR3 regions were amplified from RNA transcripts for repertoire sequencing. The first round was an RT-PCR using HTBI primers with the Qiagen OneStep RT-PCR kit, and this first round was followed by a second-round multiplex PCR, then size selection and purification. The public reads were reanalyzed by TCRdb: fastp trimming at Q25, MiXCR alignment, in-frame beta chains only. Identical CDR3 protein sequences are pooled into one entry, listed with their most common genes and DNA. The sample data list about 640,000 distinct CDR3 sequences, and about two fifths of these were observed just once. The ten most abundant clones make up more than 2.5% of the sample. The sample consisted of peripheral blood. Every receptor here comes from an adult man with Graves' ophthalmopathy.

Many counts were recorded for this clonotype. The genes are TRBV19 and TRBJ1-5, with D unclear. CDR1 is LNHDA, CDR2 SQIVND, per germline (reference sequence). V dropped 5 bases and J dropped 2 bases, with 13 bases sitting between them. The CDR3 contains 15 residues. CDR3: CASSGSPDGNQPQHF. In nucleotides, the CDR3 is TGTGCCAGTAGTGGATCCCCGGATGGCAATCAGCCCCAGCATTTT. Together with reference TRBV19 and TRBJ1-5, the CDR3 gives the full variable domain: DGGITQSPKYLFRKEGQNVTLSCEQNLNHDAMYWYRQDPGQGLRLIYYSQIVNDFQKGDIAEGYSVSREKKESFPLTVTSAQKNPTAFYLCASSGSPDGNQPQHFGDGTRLSIL.

The V and J genes are TRBV4-1 and TRBJ1-5; 10 positions match TRBD1. In germline, CDR1 is MGHRA, CDR2 YSYEKL. V trimming: 2 bases; J trimming: 5 bases; junction bases outside the gene matches: 6. The CDR3 sequence is 16 residues long. In DNA form, the CDR3 reads TGCGCCAGCAGCCAACCCGGGACAGGGGTCTATCAGCCCCAGCATTTT. As protein: CASSQPGTGVYQPQHF.

This clonotype came up many times. The CDR3 here is CASNVQGSGNTEAFF. The DNA for the CDR3 is TGTGCCAGCAATGTCCAGGGGTCCGGGAACACTGAAGCTTTCTTT. The chain uses TRBV2 and TRBJ1-1, with D perhaps matching TRBD1 (6 bases). Trimming stripped 7 bases from V and 1 base from J, with 16 bases between. This CDR3 region has 15 residues. Per the germline V gene, CDR1 is SNHLY and CDR2 is FYNNEI.

The V gene is TRBV29-1, the J gene TRBJ1-2; no clear D gene. This CDR3 is built from 14 residues. V lost 6 bases and J 4 bases, leaving 18 bases between the germline ends. The V gene's germline CDR1 is SQVTM and CDR2 ANQGSEA. CDR3 DNA sequence: TGCAGCGTGACGGAAGACCTGGCTTTCTATGGCTACACCTTC. Protein: CSVTEDLAFYGYTF. Combining the CDR3 with reference TRBV29-1 and TRBJ1-2 gives the whole variable domain SAVISQKPSRDICQRGTSLTIQCQVDSQVTMMFWYRQQPGQSLTLIATANQGSEATYESGFVIDKFPISRPNLTFSTLTVSNMSPEDSSIYLCSVTEDLAFYGYTFGSGTRLTVV.

Ten or more counts support this clonotype. This chain's CDR3 is CASSVGTRGEQYF. The CDR3 DNA reads TGTGCCAGCAGCGTAGGGACGAGGGGTGAGCAGTACTTC. The V and J genes are TRBV9 and TRBJ2-7; the D gene could be TRBD1 or TRBD2 (5 bases each). CDR1 is SGDLS, CDR2 YYNGEE, per germline. CDR3 length: 13 residues. V dropped 0 bases and J dropped 7 bases, with 11 bases sitting between them.

This clonotype has more than one count but fewer than ten. The germline gene is not matched at one end of the junction; a read error may be the cause. The V gene is TRBV7-3, the J gene TRBJ2-6, with D perhaps given as TRBD1 or TRBD2 (5 bases each). Germline assignment: CDR1 SGHTA and CDR2 FQGTGA. The CDR3 loop spans 14 amino acids. CDR3 sequence: CASSPRPGAHTEAF. CDR3 sequence (DNA): TGTGCCAGCAGTCCAAGGCCCGGGGCGCATACTGAAGCTTTC. The variable domain in full, completed from reference TRBV7-3 and TRBJ2-6, reads GAGVSQTPSNKVTEKGKYVELRCDPISGHTALYWYRQSLGQGPEFLIYFQGTGAADDSGLPNDRFFAVRPEGSVSTLKIQRTERGDSAVYLCASSPRPGAHTEAFGAGSRLTVL.

This clonotype was observed once. The rearrangement joins TRBV7-2 to TRBJ2-7; D could derive from TRBD1 or TRBD2 (5 bases each). Germline CDR1 is SGHTA and CDR2 is FQGNSA. V lost 5 bases and J lost 3, with 14 bases in between. The CDR3 has 14 amino acids. CDR3 DNA sequence: TGTGCCAGCAGCCAAGCCGGGGCTTACTACGAGCAGTACTTC. It specifies CASSQAGAYYEQYF.

The V and J genes are TRBV14 and TRBJ2-5, with TRBD2 matching over 8 bases. V gave up 1 base and J gave up 5 bases; unmatched junction bases: 3. Germline V gene data show CDR1 as SGHDN and CDR2 as FVKESK. This CDR3 is built from 14 residues. The CDR3 DNA sequence: TGTGCCAGCAGCCAAGTGACTAGCGTGGAGACCCAGTACTTC. This encodes CASSQVTSVETQYF.

The chain joins TRBV25-1 to TRBJ1-4, with D possibly TRBD1 on 5 matching bases. The ends were cut back, 3 bases at V and 5 bases at J, with 10 bases in the middle. Germline V gives CDR1 MGHDK, CDR2 SYGVNS. CDR3 length: 14 amino acids. CDR3 DNA sequence: TGTGCCAGCAGTGAGAAGGGGAGAAATGAAAAACTGTTTTTT. Amino acid sequence: CASSEKGRNEKLFF. Full variable domain (rest looked up from reference TRBV25-1 and TRBJ1-4): EADIYQTPRYLVIGTGKKITLECSQTMGHDKMYWYQQDPGMELHLIHYSYGVNSTEKGDLSSESTVSRIRTEHFPLTLESARPSHTSQYLCASSEKGRNEKLFFGSGTQLSVL.

In its sample, this clonotype was seen many times. This chain joins TRBV7-9 and TRBJ1-3, with a possible D match to TRBD1 (5 bases). Deletions cut 2 bases from V and 1 base from J, with 12 bases between. The CDR3 loop spans 16 amino acids. Germline lookup yields CDR1 SEHNR and CDR2 FQNEAQ (reference sequence). Written as DNA, the CDR3 is TGTGCCAGCAGCTTAAGGTCAGGGTCATCTGGAAACACCATATATTTT. Protein product: CASSLRSGSSGNTIYF.

This clonotype was counted many times. J is TRBJ2-7 and V is TRBV10-3, with 7 bases lining up with TRBD2. The germline gives CDR1 ENHRY, CDR2 SYGVKD. Germline trimming cut 2 bases from V and 3 bases from J; bases unmatched to any gene: 4. The CDR3 consists of 14 residues. CDR3 nucleotides: TGTGCCATCAGTGAGGCGGGGGACGGCTACGAGCAGTACTTC. Protein product: CAISEAGDGYEQYF.

This clonotype appeared many times. CDR3 DNA: TGTGCCAGTAGTATTCAAAGCCGGCGCAATCAGCCCCAGCATTTT. As protein: CASSIQSRRNQPQHF. The chain couples TRBV19 to TRBJ1-5; no clear D gene. The length of the CDR3 is 15 residues. Trimming removed 3 bases at V and 2 bases at J, with 11 bases between. CDR1 is LNHDA and CDR2 is SQIVND in the germline V gene (reference sequence).

In its sample, this clonotype was seen many times. The rearrangement uses TRBV7-2 and TRBJ2-5; TRBD1 might be the D (5 bases). Looked up from germline, CDR1 is SGHTA and CDR2 is FQGNSA. The CDR3 runs 17 residues. The germline V and J ends were trimmed by 0 bases and 5 bases, with 19 bases remaining between them. CDR3 amino acids: CASSLAPGQLSGETQYF. Written as DNA, the CDR3 is TGTGCCAGCAGCTTAGCCCCAGGGCAGTTATCAGGGGAGACCCAGTACTTC.

A few counts support this clonotype. The rearrangement uses TRBV5-6 and TRBJ2-7; D is possibly TRBD1 or TRBD2 (5 bases each). Germline CDR1 is SGHDT and CDR2 is YYEEEE. The CDR3 is 15 amino acids. V lost 0 bases and J 6 bases, leaving 16 bases between the germline ends. CDR3 DNA: TGTGCCAGCAGCTTGGATGGGGGAAAGGGAAGCGAGCAGTACTTC. Its translation is CASSLDGGKGSEQYF.

This clonotype was recorded only once. A single base separates this from a much larger clone, so it may be a read error. The chain uses TRBV11-2 and TRBJ2-2, with D unclear. Germline loops: CDR1 SGHAT, CDR2 FQNNGV. CDR3 size: 14 residues. The CDR3 protein is CVSSLLADTGELFF. In DNA form, the CDR3 reads TGTGTCAGCAGCTTACTCGCTGACACCGGGGAGCTGTTTTTT.

This chain connects TRBV10-3 to TRBJ2-2, with 7 positions matching TRBD1. V shed 10 bases and J 5 bases; nucleotides not matched to a gene: 10. The CDR3 has 14 amino acids. Per germline, CDR1 ENHRY and CDR2 SYGVKD. CDR3 DNA: TGTGCCAGCAGCCAGAGGGGGCAAACCGGGGAGCTGTTTTTT. Its translation is CASSQRGQTGELFF.

This clonotype has a single count. One end of the junction varies from germline; a read error may be responsible. V gene TRBV24-1 combines with J gene TRBJ2-7; D is possibly TRBD1 (6 bases). The length of the CDR3 is 15 residues. Germline CDR1 KGHDR, CDR2 SFDVKD. The CDR3 bases are TGTGCCAGCAGTTTATCCGGGACACAATCCTACGAGCAGTACTTC. This encodes CASSLSGTQSYEQYF.

This clonotype appeared many times. This chain connects TRBV12-3 or TRBV12-4 to TRBJ1-1, with D uncertain. The CDR3 is 15 residues long. V was pared by 4 bases and J by 2 bases, with 14 bases between. CDR3 bases: TGTGCCAGCAGTTCTCCAACTTACAGCAACACTGAAGCTTTCTTT. The encoded protein is CASSSPTYSNTEAFF.

Regarding this clonotype: This may come from a read error, since a much larger clone is one base off. The rearrangement uses TRBV12-3 or TRBV12-4 and TRBJ2-2, with a possible D match to TRBD2 (6 bases). CDR3 size: 14 residues. This CDR3 reads CASSLARLPGELFF. The DNA of the CDR3 is TGTGCCAGCAGTCTAGCGAGGTTACCCGGGGAGCTGTTTTTT.